Listed below are T cell receptor beta chains from one sample, sequenced in a study of regulatory T cells in long-lasting Graves disease. TCRdb recomputed calls from the multiplex PCR reads with MiXCR, one row per CDR3 protein. The sample lists 500,000 or so distinct CDR3 sequences, 15% to 20% occurring once. These data were likewise used in another study, on T cells in Graves' hyperthyroidism and ophthalmopathy.

Here the sequenced sample was peripheral blood mononuclear cells (PBMCs), taken at new diagnosis, from a patient treated with antithyroid drugs. The receptors were sampled from a middle-aged man with Graves disease. The CDR3 runs from the conserved cysteine through the conserved F or W. The order of the fields is D gene, V gene, J gene, CDR3 length, clone size, CDR3 DNA, CDR3 protein. D genes are given only for firm matches. A clone size is listed for some rows: how often the clone was seen (once, few, many), or a class if it is expanded.

-	TRBV15	TRBJ1-1	14	many	TGTGCCACCAGCAGAGATTCTGGGAACACTGAAGCTTTCTTT	CATSRDSGNTEAFF
TRBD2	TRBV29-1	TRBJ2-1	13	few	TGCAGCGTTGAGACTAGCGGGAGCCTTGAGCAGTTCTTC	CSVETSGSLEQFF
-	TRBV28	TRBJ1-6	12	many	TGTGCCAGCAGTTCGAATAATTCACCCCTCCACTTT	CASSSNNSPLHF
-	TRBV24-1	TRBJ2-2	12	few	TGTGCCACCAGTGTAGATGCCGGGGAGCTGTTTTTT	CATSVDAGELFF
-	TRBV12-5	TRBJ1-2	15	-	TGTGCTAGTGGTTTGGTAAAGGCGGATAACTATGGCTACACCTTC	CASGLVKADNYGYTF
-	TRBV30	TRBJ2-3	13	many	TGTGCCCTGGGGTACGGAGGAACAGATACGCAGTATTTT	CALGYGGTDTQYF
-	TRBV12-3/TRBV12-4	TRBJ1-2	14	-	TGTGCCAGCAGTTTTCTGGGGCATCCGGGGGGCTACACCTTC	CASSFLGHPGGYTF
-	TRBV18	TRBJ2-1	18	few	TGTGCCAGCTCACCGCGGGACACCTTCTCTCGCTCCTACAATGAGCAGTTCTTC	CASSPRDTFSRSYNEQFF
-	TRBV28	TRBJ1-1	12	many	TGTGCCAGCCACGATCTGAGGACTGAAGCTTTCTTT	CASHDLRTEAFF
-	TRBV3-1	TRBJ2-5	13	many	TGTGCCACGCAGTTCGCAGGGGGGCAGACCCAGTACTTC	CATQFAGGQTQYF
TRBD1	TRBV14	TRBJ1-6	15	-	TGTGCCAGCAGCCGACAGGGGGGCTATAATTCACCCCTCCACTTT	CASSRQGGYNSPLHF
-	TRBV6-1	TRBJ1-5	17	many	TGTGCCAGCAGTGAATATGTCCCTCGGGAAAGCAATCAGCCCCAGCATTTT	CASSEYVPRESNQPQHF
-	TRBV24-1	TRBJ2-3	12	few	TGTGCCACCAGGGGAGGCGCAGATACGCAGTATTTT	CATRGGADTQYF
-	TRBV6-1	TRBJ1-1	17	many	TGTGCCAGCAGTGAAATGGGTTGGAGGGGCAGAAACACTGAAGCTTTCTTT	CASSEMGWRGRNTEAFF
TRBD2	TRBV20-1	TRBJ2-3	15	many	TGCAGTGCGAGGTGGGCTAGCGGGAGCACAGATACGCAGTATTTT	CSARWASGSTDTQYF
TRBD2	TRBV29-1	TRBJ2-5	14	-	TGCAGCTTCCGGGGGGTGGGAGACTCCAAGACCCAGTACTTC	CSFRGVGDSKTQYF
-	TRBV6-1	TRBJ2-7	13	many	TGTGCCAGCAGTCCCCGGGGGCAATACGAGCAGTACTTC	CASSPRGQYEQYF